This passage covers 3 T cell receptor beta chains from one sample sequenced in a study of yellow fever vaccine responses in identical twins (dated by TCRdb to 2016 to 2019). The library relied on RT-PCR. Sequencer: Illumina HiSeq 2500. TCRdb applied fastp at Q25 and MiXCR to the public reads, then kept only in-frame beta chains. Every CDR3 protein is listed once, alongside the most common genes and DNA of its rows. This sample gives 1,700 or so distinct CDR3 sequences in total; 70% to 90% of them show up just once. The top ten clonotypes cover approximately 4.8% of the sample. This material consisted of T cells from blood (PBMCs), unsorted or a sorted subset (not recorded which), taken before or after yellow fever vaccination (not recorded which). These receptors all come from a young woman who received the yellow fever vaccine. Donor details come from another sample of the same person, matched by shared clones.

The genes are TRBV9 and TRBJ1-1; D unclear. Germline CDR1 is SGDLS and CDR2 is YYNGEE. This CDR3 is 12 amino acids long. With 4 bases removed from V and 5 bases from J, the gap between germline ends came to 9 bases. CDR3 DNA sequence: TGTGCCAGCAGCCCCCCTCTTACTGAAGCTTTCTTT. It codes for CASSPPLTEAFF.

A single count supports this clonotype. Written as DNA, the CDR3 is TGTGCCAGCAGCCAAGAAACAGGGGGCGCAGATACGCAGTATTTT. Its protein is CASSQETGGADTQYF. The rearrangement uses TRBV4-2 and TRBJ2-3; 9 bases are a match to TRBD1. From germline, CDR1 is LGHNA and CDR2 YNFKEQ. J gave up 4 bases and V 0 bases, and 2 bases lay outside the gene matches. The CDR3 length is 15 residues.

The rearrangement links TRBV7-6 to TRBJ2-6; D is perhaps TRBD2 (5 bases). Germline CDR1 reads SGHVS; CDR2 reads FNYEAQ. This CDR3 region has 16 residues. Trimming removed 5 bases at V and 1 base at J, with 12 bases between. The CDR3 DNA follows: TGTGCCAGCAGCAGCTACAGCGGATCTGGGGCCAACGTCCTGACTTTC. Protein sequence: CASSSYSGSGANVLTF.